This T cell receptor (beta chain) was captured in a study of blood T cell repertoires in COVID-19. Overall study context: PBMCs, B-cell-depleted T cells, or T cells provided the cDNA or gDNA that made up the material.

Profiling relied on immunoSEQ multiplex PCR, and the TCRdb table lists in-frame clones only, not all of them. The repertoire holds approximately 320,000 clones, with more than 90% as singletons. Per the germline V gene, CDR1 is SQVTM and CDR2 is ANQGSEA. The CDR3 covers 13 residues. V lost 4 bases, J lost 2 bases, and 11 bases lay in between. Specimen: PBMCs or T cells enriched from blood (not recorded which). This clonotype originated in a man aged 60 to 75 who had recovered from COVID-19. This rearrangement joins TRBV29-1 to TRBJ1-1, with a weak D call TRBD1 (6 bases). Here the CDR3 DNA reads TGCAGCGTTGTTCAGGGGACAAACACTGAAGCTTTCTTT. It translates to CSVVQGTNTEAFF.